This TCR beta chain was captured by sequencing in a study of blood T cell repertoires in COVID-19. Study information: The United States, Italy and Spain were the sources of the acute and convalescent COVID-19 samples. T cells, B-cell-depleted T cells, or PBMCs provided the cDNA or gDNA that served as material.

Source study methods: From reference gene primer amplification, estimates of nucleated cell counts were derived. Clones were read by immunoSEQ multiplex PCR, and TCRdb kept only the in-frame ones, dropping some. That table is the source of V, J and clone size, and D and trimming were worked out from the DNA. The table has around 42,000 clones, around four fifths seen once. Germline V gene sequence: CDR1 SGHVS, CDR2 FNYEAQ. The CDR3 runs 13 residues. With respect to this clone: The germline gene is not matched at one end of the junction; a read error may be the cause.

The sequence was collected from a woman older than 75 with acute or convalescent COVID-19. The source material was peripheral blood. This sequence joins TRBV7-6 and TRBJ1-3; no clear D. The CDR3 loop reads CASSPMTGNTIYF. The CDR3 DNA follows: TGTGCCAGCAGTCCCATGACTGGGAACACCATATATTTT.